This TCR beta chain was documented in a study of cytomegalovirus exposure and HLA in healthy donors. Vbeta (60) and Jbeta (13) primers were used in the PCR. The method was immunoSEQ multiplex PCR; TCRdb's version includes in-frame clones alone and lacks a portion of them. The table lists about 200,000 clones, around 80% of them singletons. A remark on this clone: Its antigen remains unidentified.

Notes on the study in general: In a later analysis, HLA-C alleles had the fewest associated TCRs, DRB1 alleles the most. In all likelihood, a cluster of highly shared sequence variants was a sequencing artifact.

Trimming pared 11 bases from V and 2 bases from J, leaving 13 bases between. The CDR3 is 12 amino acids. The sequence derives from a middle-aged man in good health and CMV-seropositive. Sequenced sample: PBMCs. The chain carries TRBV23-1 and TRBJ2-7, with a tentative D call TRBD2 (6 bases). TRBV23-1 is classed as an ORF, of uncertain function. The CDR3 protein is CALEGVPYEQYF. Written as DNA, the CDR3 is TGCGCCTTGGAGGGCGTCCCCTACGAGCAGTACTTC.